This T cell receptor beta chain was recorded in a study of T cell repertoires in cytomegalovirus infection. For the study at large: In public TCR beta signatures, there were indications of both CMV infection and matching HLA type. Regarding the study as a whole: Clonotype analysis showed dominance of the ex vivo response by HLA-C-restricted CMV-specific TCR beta clonotypes. Of the TCR beta families, the public ones yielded a cumulative frequency that identified carriers of CMV plus the relevant HLA.

TCRdb called the reads again in MiXCR, with one record for every CDR3 protein. This sample has under 850,000 distinct CDR3 sequences, with less than 40% found just once. To note about this clonotype: Its target is unknown.

Between the trimmed V and J ends, which lost 0 bases and 9 bases, there was a span of 9 bases. Per germline, CDR1 SGHTA and CDR2 FQGTGA. The CDR3 covers 13 residues. The source is a human donor in good health (CMV status not recorded). Some clones in this sample may be carry-over from other donors' samples. Sequences were obtained from PBMCs. This chain links TRBV7-3 with TRBJ2-1; no definite D call. CDR3 protein: CASSLTFGSEQFF. The CDR3 DNA reads TGTGCCAGCAGCTTAACGTTCGGAAGTGAGCAGTTCTTC.